This T cell receptor beta chain was documented in a study of shared clonotypes between healthy human individuals. Repertoires were generated with immunoSEQ multiplex PCR, while TCRdb's copy carries only in-frame clones and drops some. Of 1.5 million to 2.5 million clones in the sample, less than 95% were seen once. CD45RO-negative, CCR7-positively selected cells formed the naive CD8 fraction, excluding terminally differentiated effector memory CD45RA+ cells. The CDR3 loop spans 14 amino acids. The V end lost 3 bases, the J end lost 3 bases, and 9 bases lay between the germline ends. Germline V lookup: CDR1 MNHEY, CDR2 SMNVEV (reference sequence).

This receptor was taken from a man between 18 and 29 years old in good health. Sample: naive CD8+ T cells sorted from blood. V is TRBV27 and J is TRBJ1-3, with D hard to call. The CDR3 loop reads CASSLAGDGNTIYF. CDR3 DNA sequence: TGTGCCAGCAGTTTGGCCGGGGATGGAAACACCATATATTTT.